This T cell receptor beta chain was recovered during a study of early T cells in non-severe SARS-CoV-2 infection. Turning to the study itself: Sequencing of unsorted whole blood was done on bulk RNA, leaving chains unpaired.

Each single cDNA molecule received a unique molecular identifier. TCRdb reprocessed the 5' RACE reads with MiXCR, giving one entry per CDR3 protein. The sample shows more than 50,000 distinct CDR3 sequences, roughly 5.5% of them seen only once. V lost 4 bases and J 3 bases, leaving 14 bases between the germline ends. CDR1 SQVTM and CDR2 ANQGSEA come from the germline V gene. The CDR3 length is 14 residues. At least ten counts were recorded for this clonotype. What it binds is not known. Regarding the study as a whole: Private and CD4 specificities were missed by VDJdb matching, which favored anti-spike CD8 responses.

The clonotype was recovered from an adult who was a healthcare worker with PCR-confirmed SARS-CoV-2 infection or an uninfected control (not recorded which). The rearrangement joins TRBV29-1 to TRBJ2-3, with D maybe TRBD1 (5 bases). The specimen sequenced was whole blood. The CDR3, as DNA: TGCAGCGTTGTCCCTCCCGACAGAACAGATACGCAGTATTTT. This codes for CSVVPPDRTDTQYF.